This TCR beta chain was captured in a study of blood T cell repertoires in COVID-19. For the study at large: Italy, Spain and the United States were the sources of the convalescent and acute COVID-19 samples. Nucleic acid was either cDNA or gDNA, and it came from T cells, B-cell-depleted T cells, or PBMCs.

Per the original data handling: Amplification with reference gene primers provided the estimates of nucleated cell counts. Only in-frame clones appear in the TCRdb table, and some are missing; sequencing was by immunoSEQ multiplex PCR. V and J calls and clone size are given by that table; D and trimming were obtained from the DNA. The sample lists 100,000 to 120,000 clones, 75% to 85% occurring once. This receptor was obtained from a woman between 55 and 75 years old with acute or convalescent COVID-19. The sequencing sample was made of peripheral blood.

Here the CDR3 reads CASSANPGTGGRNTQYF. The CDR3 DNA is TGTGCCAGCAGCGCGAACCCCGGGACAGGGGGCAGGAATACGCAGTATTTT. V usage is TRBV7-6 and J usage is TRBJ2-3; 12 bases are shared with TRBD1. Germline V gene lookup returns CDR1 SGHVS and CDR2 FNYEAQ. The CDR3 spans 17 residues. The junction had 13 bases not matched to a gene; V was cut back by 5 bases and J by 7 bases.